This T cell receptor beta chain emerged from a study of blood T cell repertoires in COVID-19. On the study more broadly: From the United States, Italy and Spain came samples of acute and convalescent COVID-19.

Original data processing: Amplification from reference gene primers served as the basis for estimated nucleated cell counts. Profiling relied on immunoSEQ multiplex PCR, and the TCRdb table lists in-frame clones only, not all of them. That table furnishes V, J and clone size, whereas the DNA furnished D and trimming. This table holds over 75,000 clones, more than 65% found once. CDR3 length equals 13 residues. V was shortened by 0 bases and J by 2 bases, with 5 bases between the two germline ends. CDR1 is SGHTA, CDR2 FQGNSA, per germline. The rearrangement joins TRBV7-2 to TRBJ2-7; D is uncertain. Sequenced: peripheral blood. The sequence was obtained from a human donor in a cohort sampled during active COVID-19. The CDR3 loop is CASSLARTYEQYF. CDR3 nucleotides: TGTGCCAGCAGCTTAGCGCGGACCTACGAGCAGTACTTC.